This TCR beta chain is from a study of blood T cell repertoires in COVID-19. For the study at large: PBMCs, B-cell-depleted T cells, or T cells provided the cDNA or gDNA that made up the material.

Per the original data handling: Reference gene primer amplification gave estimated nucleated cell counts. Profiling relied on immunoSEQ multiplex PCR, and the TCRdb table lists in-frame clones only, not all of them. The V and J calls and clone size are taken from that table; D and trimming were inferred from the DNA. The sample lists 76,000 or so clones, more than 75% occurring once. Germline V gene data show CDR1 as LGHNA and CDR2 as YNFKEQ. The length of the CDR3 is 18 residues. Trimming cost V 2 bases and J 4 bases; bases outside gene matches: 11. The TCR was taken from a human donor in a cohort sampled during active COVID-19. The chain recombines TRBV4-2 with TRBJ2-1; 10 bases map to TRBD2. Sequencing was performed on peripheral blood. CDR3 region: CASSQILAGKRPYNEQFF. The CDR3, as DNA: TGTGCCAGCAGCCAAATACTAGCGGGGAAAAGGCCATACAATGAGCAGTTCTTC.